This T cell receptor (beta chain) came from a study of post-analysis software for immune sequencing data. Turning to the study itself: Included courses were relapsing-remitting and secondary progressive multiple sclerosis; progressive-relapsing multiple sclerosis was also included. Findings and caveats of the study: Strong co-clustering by F measure linked samples that shared a preparation batch. The study found TRBV5-6, TRBV5-1 and TRBV20-1 among four to six TRBV segments more frequent in patients than controls. Versus controls, multiple sclerosis patients showed significantly lower diversity (normalized Chao1).

Incorporated into the TCR beta cDNA libraries were unique molecular identifiers, which served to reduce PCR and sequencing biases. Some 500,000 cDNA molecules were obtained from around 1 to 10 million T cells. TCRdb ran MiXCR on the PCR reads and lists one entry per CDR3 protein. The data show some 800,000 distinct CDR3 sequences, with approximately 44% seen just once and roughly 4.5% held by the top ten. V gave up 3 bases and J gave up 6 bases; unmatched junction bases: 0. This CDR3 contains 12 residues. Germline V CDR1 and CDR2: SQVTM, ANQGSEA. On this clonotype: What it binds is unknown.

The source of this sequence is a girl aged 5-17 years with multiple sclerosis. The gene calls are TRBV29-1 and TRBJ2-3; 10 positions match TRBD1. The sequencing input was blood. As DNA, the CDR3 is TGCAGCGTTGAGGGACAGGGGGATACGCAGTATTTT. This codes for CSVEGQGDTQYF.